These 19 T cell receptor beta chains were sequenced from one sample in a study of T cell responses to AZD1222 COVID-19 vaccine. Using immunoSEQ multiplex PCR, the repertoire was profiled, and TCRdb retains in-frame clones only, with some absent. The table includes some 130,000 clones, 91% detected once. The sequencing used peripheral blood, collected 28 days after the second AZD1222 dose. These receptors originate from an adult who received the AZD1222 COVID-19 vaccine.

This clone was seen more than once but under ten times. The V and J genes are TRBV6-6 and TRBJ1-5; no clear D. The germline gives CDR1 MNHNY, CDR2 SVGAGI (reference sequence). CDR3 size: 12 residues. V lost 7 bases and J 7 bases, leaving 11 bases between the germline ends. The CDR3: CASTDPPQPQHF. The CDR3 DNA reads TGTGCCAGCACCGACCCCCCCCAGCCCCAGCATTTT.

This rearrangement joins TRBV6-5 to TRBJ1-3, with 7 bases fitting TRBD1. The J segment lost 6 bases and the V segment lost 7 bases, leaving 9 bases of the junction unmatched. The CDR3 is 14 residues long. Per germline, CDR1 MNHEY and CDR2 SVGAGI. CDR3 sequence (DNA): TGTGCCAGCAAGGACAGGATATTAATAAACACCATATATTTT. It codes for CASKDRILINTIYF.

The chain has TRBV5-6 and TRBJ1-1; D might be TRBD1 (6 bases). V lost 0 bases, J lost 8 bases, and 11 bases lay in between. The CDR3 is made up of 13 amino acids. CDR1 is SGHDT, CDR2 YYEEEE, per germline. The CDR3 is CASSLAGGAEAFF. The CDR3 nucleotides read TGTGCCAGCAGCTTGGCCGGGGGGGCGGAAGCTTTCTTT.

The rearrangement joins TRBV9 to TRBJ2-1, with D perhaps being TRBD1 or TRBD2 (7 bases each). This CDR3 comprises 17 residues. Per the germline V gene, CDR1 is SGDLS and CDR2 is YYNGEE. V dropped 0 bases and J dropped 7 bases, with 20 bases sitting between them. In DNA form, the CDR3 reads TGTGCCAGCAGCGTAGGAAGGGGGCGGGAGCGTCGGAATGAGCAGTTCTTC. It codes for CASSVGRGRERRNEQFF.

The chain joins TRBV6-5 to TRBJ1-2; D is undetermined. V was clipped by 2 bases and J by 6 bases, with 10 bases between them. This CDR3 comprises 13 residues. Germline CDR1 reads MNHEY; CDR2 reads SVGAGI. CDR3 DNA: TGTGCCAGCAGTTACGAATCTGGGGATGGCTACACCTTC. It translates to CASSYESGDGYTF.

The chain uses TRBV6-5 and TRBJ1-5, with D maybe TRBD1 (5 bases). The CDR3 totals 13 residues. Germline V gene data show CDR1 as MNHEY and CDR2 as SVGAGI. The V and J ends lost 6 bases and 5 bases respectively, with 11 bases between them. The CDR3 region is CASRRDEDQPQHF. DNA for the CDR3: TGTGCCAGCAGACGGGACGAAGATCAGCCCCAGCATTTT.

The V and J genes are TRBV12-3 or TRBV12-4 and TRBJ2-3, with D tentatively TRBD2 (5 bases). The V end lost 0 bases, the J end lost 11 bases, and 12 bases lay between the germline ends. The CDR3 runs 13 residues. CDR3 region: CASSLAGMAGQYF. Here the CDR3 DNA reads TGTGCCAGCAGTTTAGCGGGGATGGCGGGGCAGTATTTT.

The genes are TRBV9 and TRBJ1-2, with 8 bases identical to TRBD1. The CDR3 runs 16 residues. J lost 3 bases, V lost 3 bases, and 10 bases had no gene match. Germline loops: CDR1 SGDLS, CDR2 YYNGEE. In DNA, the CDR3 is TGTGCCAGCAGCGCCGGGTGGTCAGGGGGCCACTATGGCTACACCTTC. It specifies CASSAGWSGGHYGYTF.

This chain links TRBV5-1 with TRBJ1-6; no clear D. Trimming removed 6 bases from V and 5 bases from J, with 15 bases in between. The length of the CDR3 is 15 residues. Germline V lookup: CDR1 SGHRS, CDR2 YFSETQ. CDR3 sequence: CASTADAENNSPLHF. CDR3 bases: TGCGCCAGCACCGCGGACGCGGAAAATAATTCACCCCTCCACTTT.

V and J are TRBV5-8 and TRBJ1-5; weak D call: TRBD1 (5 bases). Germline V gives CDR1 SGHTS, CDR2 YDEGEE. Between the trimmed V and J ends, which lost 3 bases and 4 bases, there was a span of 14 bases. The CDR3 contains 15 residues. CDR3 coding DNA: TGTGCCAGCAGCTCGGTCCGGGGGACGAATCAGCCCCAGCATTTT. It yields the protein CASSSVRGTNQPQHF.

The genes are TRBV19 and TRBJ1-2; TRBD1 is a possible D gene (6 bases). From germline, CDR1 is LNHDA and CDR2 SQIVND (reference sequence). The CDR3 is 15 amino acids. V shed 4 bases and J shed 3 bases, with 15 bases lying between them. The CDR3 reads CASSSRGKGDYGYTF. The CDR3 DNA sequence: TGTGCCAGTAGTAGCCGTGGCAAGGGGGACTATGGCTACACCTTC.

V gene TRBV19 combines with J gene TRBJ1-1; 9 nucleotides line up with TRBD1. CDR1 LNHDA and CDR2 SQIVND come from the germline V gene (reference sequence). V lost 5 bases and J lost 2; bases outside the gene matches: 3. CDR3 length equals 14 residues. CDR3 amino acids: CASSPGQGNTEAFF. CDR3 nucleotides: TGTGCCAGTAGTCCGGGACAGGGCAACACTGAAGCTTTCTTT.

The chain uses TRBV29-1 and TRBJ1-1; D is perhaps TRBD1 (5 bases). The CDR3 extends over 11 amino acids. Trimming removed 5 bases from V and 6 bases from J, with 10 bases in between. The germline V gene encodes CDR1 SQVTM and CDR2 ANQGSEA. CDR3 nucleotide sequence: TGCAGCGTTACCAGGGCCGCTGAAGCTTTCTTT. Protein: CSVTRAAEAFF.

This clone has more than one count but fewer than ten. The CDR3 nucleotides read TGTGCCAGCAGTCATCCGGGCCTCAATCAGCCCCAGCATTTT. It specifies CASSHPGLNQPQHF. The chain uses TRBV6-2 or TRBV6-3 and TRBJ1-5; D uncertain. The CDR3 runs to 14 residues. Trimming pared 5 bases from V and 3 bases from J, leaving 11 bases between. CDR1 and CDR2 (germline): MNHEY, SVGEGT.

The chain carries TRBV3-1 (or the pseudogene TRBV3-2) and TRBJ1-3, with D unclear. From germline, CDR1 is LGHDT and CDR2 YNNKEL (reference sequence). Trimming pared 0 bases from V and 0 bases from J, leaving 9 bases between. This CDR3 spans 16 amino acids. The CDR3 DNA sequence: TGTGCCAGCAGCCAAGAATTGGGTAGCTCTGGAAACACCATATATTTT. It codes for CASSQELGSSGNTIYF.

This chain links TRBV9 with TRBJ1-1, with D unclear. The germline V and J ends were trimmed by 3 bases and 7 bases, with 13 bases remaining between them. The CDR3 has 13 residues. Germline V gene data show CDR1 as SGDLS and CDR2 as YYNGEE. The CDR3 loop reads CASSATGGGEAFF. The CDR3 nucleotides read TGTGCCAGCAGCGCGACGGGAGGAGGTGAAGCTTTCTTT.

V usage is TRBV2 and J usage is TRBJ1-5; D unresolved. Looked up from germline, CDR1 is SNHLY and CDR2 is FYNNEI. This CDR3 has 17 amino acids. The germline V and J ends were trimmed by 1 base and 0 bases, with 13 bases remaining between them. DNA for the CDR3: TGTGCCAGCAGTGAAGACAGCCTCCTGAATAGCAATCAGCCCCAGCATTTT. Translation: CASSEDSLLNSNQPQHF.

The chain employs TRBV27 and TRBJ1-6; TRBD1 might be the D (6 bases). CDR1 is MNHEY and CDR2 is SMNVEV in the germline V gene (reference sequence). The CDR3 has 19 amino acids. V was clipped by 4 bases and J by 2 bases, with 21 bases between them. The DNA for the CDR3 is TGTGCCAGCAGTTCAAAATACCGGGACACCCAAACCTATAATTCACCCCTCCACTTT. Its translation: CASSSKYRDTQTYNSPLHF.

The chain joins TRBV7-2 to TRBJ1-2; 7 bases line up with TRBD1. This CDR3 contains 17 residues. Germline values: CDR1 SGHTA, CDR2 FQGNSA. After removal of 7 bases from V and 0 bases from J, the junction contained 14 bases not matched to a gene. The CDR3 region is CASKPRGDPSSNYGYTF. CDR3 in DNA: TGTGCCAGCAAACCCAGGGGGGATCCTTCCTCTAACTATGGCTACACCTTC.